These 7 T cell receptor beta chains were sequenced from one sample in a study of cytomegalovirus exposure and HLA in healthy donors. Researchers ran the PCR with 60 Vbeta and 13 Jbeta primers. The data were produced by immunoSEQ multiplex PCR, yet TCRdb's version contains in-frame clones alone and is incomplete. In the table there are 70,000 to 100,000 clones, approximately 64% of which are singletons. The sample was PBMCs. The receptor source for this set is a woman in her fifties or sixties in good health and CMV-seropositive.

The V call is TRBV7-6, the J call TRBJ2-7; tentatively, D is TRBD2 (6 bases). Germline lookup yields CDR1 SGHVS and CDR2 FNYEAQ. The ends were cut back, 5 bases at V and 0 bases at J, with 14 bases in the middle. The CDR3 runs to 15 residues. The CDR3 region has the DNA TGTGCCAGCAGCCGCGGGGCCGAAGGCTCCTACGAGCAGTACTTC. Residues: CASSRGAEGSYEQYF.

The chain has TRBV28 and TRBJ1-5; 8 bases are shared with TRBD1. Germline assignment: CDR1 MDHEN and CDR2 SYDVKM. There are 15 residues in the CDR3. Trimming at V came to 5 bases and at J to 3 bases, leaving 6 bases not matched to a gene. The CDR3 loop reads CASSPQGANNQPQHF. In DNA, the CDR3 is TGTGCCAGCAGTCCTCAGGGGGCGAACAATCAGCCCCAGCATTTT.

This clone came up a few times. The CDR3 here is CASSLGLKLANYGYTF. In nucleotides, the CDR3 is TGTGCCAGCAGTTTAGGACTTAAGCTTGCCAACTATGGCTACACCTTC. The chain couples TRBV28 to TRBJ1-2; D gene ambiguous. Germline-derived CDR1 and CDR2 are MDHEN and SYDVKM. V shed 2 bases and J shed 2 bases, with 15 bases lying between them. The CDR3 is 16 residues long.

This clone was counted only a few times. This rearrangement joins TRBV11-2 to TRBJ2-7; D unclear. The CDR3 loop spans 12 amino acids. V dropped 5 bases and J dropped 0 bases, with 5 bases sitting between them. Germline values: CDR1 SGHAT, CDR2 FQNNGV. For the CDR3, the DNA is TGTGCCAGCAGCCCCGTCTCCTACGAGCAGTACTTC. Translating gives CASSPVSYEQYF.

The J gene is TRBJ1-2, the V gene TRBV30; D perhaps matches TRBD1 (6 bases). The CDR3 spans 16 residues. Trimming stripped 3 bases from V and 2 bases from J, with 19 bases between. The germline V gene encodes CDR1 GTSNPN and CDR2 SVGIG (reference sequence). CDR3 residues: CAWSLRGQLVNYGYTF. The CDR3 coding sequence is TGTGCCTGGAGCTTAAGAGGACAGCTCGTCAACTATGGCTACACCTTC. The full variable domain, with the rest looked up from reference TRBV30 and TRBJ1-2, is SQTIHQWPATLVQPVGSPLSLECTVEGTSNPNLYWYRQAAGRGLQLLFYSVGIGQISSEVPQNLSASRPQDRQFILSSKKLLLSDSGFYLCAWSLRGQLVNYGYTFGSGTRLTVV.

This clone was observed a handful of times. The chain combines TRBV28 with TRBJ1-4, with D possibly being TRBD1 (5 bases). The CDR3 is 14 amino acids. Germline CDR1 MDHEN, CDR2 SYDVKM. The V end was cut by 1 base, the J end by 8 bases, with 11 bases between. The CDR3 loop reads CASSLSRGWEKLFF. The CDR3 region has the DNA TGTGCCAGCAGTTTATCTAGGGGTTGGGAAAAACTGTTTTTT.

V usage is TRBV9 and J usage is TRBJ2-3; no clear D gene. Germline-derived CDR1 and CDR2 are SGDLS and YYNGEE. Trimming took off 0 bases at V and 4 bases at J, with 9 bases between the two ends. This CDR3 contains 14 residues. The CDR3 bases are TGTGCCAGCAGCGTAGCCGGGTGGGCAGATACGCAGTATTTT. Encoded protein: CASSVAGWADTQYF.